This T cell receptor (beta chain) was found in a study of T cell responses to AZD1222 COVID-19 vaccine. General study results and limits: The CD4 TCRs associated with vaccination extended across spike and predominated at 160-218 and 743-854. Among the donors, most were white British and more were female, and clonal diversity was possibly underestimated.

As regards this clone: Antigen: not known.

TCRdb's copy holds only in-frame clones and misses some; the assay was immunoSEQ multiplex PCR. The repertoire holds approximately 120,000 clones, 75% to 90% seen once, with about 5.6% in the top ten. The source is an adult in good health. Sample: peripheral blood, taken on day 0 of AZD1222 vaccination.

The CDR3 DNA reads as TGTGCCAGTAGTATAGATCCGGCCGCGGGGGGGCGAGGCTACACCTTC. Amino acids: CASSIDPAAGGRGYTF. The chain joins TRBV19 to TRBJ1-2, with D maybe TRBD1 (6 bases). Germline CDR1 and CDR2: LNHDA and SQIVND (reference sequence). CDR3 length equals 16 residues. V dropped 0 bases and J dropped 8 bases, with 19 bases sitting between them.